The clone carrying this TCR beta chain was observed many times. What it binds is not known. TCRdb re-called the 5' RACE reads through MiXCR, storing one row per CDR3 protein. The sample lists 300,000 to 400,000 distinct CDR3 sequences; 20% to 25% were seen once. The source of the sample is a study of CD8 T cells in ankylosing spondylitis. Study results and limitations: Earlier work had already found some motif variants in reactive arthritis synovial fluid and blood. Reported data indicate significant enrichment of disease-linked clones within matched ankylosing spondylitis synovial fluid.

The V gene end was trimmed by 5 bases and the J gene end by 9 bases; junction bases not matched to a gene: 7. The CDR3 extends over 14 amino acids. Sequencing was carried out using blood, either unsorted or a sorted T cell fraction (not recorded which). This sequence was found in a male donor with ankylosing spondylitis or in good health (not recorded which). The V call is TRBV12-3 or TRBV12-4, the J call TRBJ2-1, with 10 bases aligning to TRBD2. CDR3: CASSPGTSVAEQFF. In DNA, the CDR3 is TGTGCCAGCAGTCCCGGGACTAGCGTAGCTGAGCAGTTCTTC.